This T cell receptor (beta chain) is from a study of blood T cells in healthy people across ages (dated by TCRdb to between 2015 and 2016). With regard to the full study: In model experiments, template switching captured roughly one uniquely barcoded TCR beta cDNA molecule for every two T cells. The study analyzed two additional independent replicas of 1 million unique cDNA reads from the same blood draw for two donors, one aged 18 to 30 and one aged 80 or older. The study measured age-related changes in TCR beta repertoire diversity using deep sequencing normalized with unique cDNA molecular identifiers. The donors were divided into four age groups: young (average roughly 15 years), middle-aged (almost 40), aged (approximately 62) and long-lived (more than 75). To avoid experimental bias, donors of different ages were distributed randomly across sequencing lanes. On the study overall, not on this receptor specifically: Since profiling was done on bulk unsorted PBMCs, naive and antigen-experienced compartments could not be conclusively compared. Because donor CMV infection status was unknown, age-related changes in expanded clonotypes were potentially confounded. Estimates of total diversity from one million sequenced T cells were regarded as lower bounds and underestimates. Compared with the aged group, more naive CD4+ T cells, fewer expanded clones and increased TCR diversity were shown by the long-lived group, suggesting age selection. A strong correlation was found between observed TCR beta diversity and the percentage of naive T cells measured by flow cytometry. Observed TCR beta diversity per million T cells fell roughly linearly with age, and a significant reduction was already apparent by age approximately 41.

Receptors were amplified or captured by 5' RACE. The sample was run on an Illumina HiSeq 2500. The second PCR ran for about 7 to 11 cycles and used a J-beta primer mix along with a sample-barcoded 5' primer. Each TCR beta cDNA molecule received a unique molecular identifier from a template-switch 5' adaptor carrying 12 random nucleotides. Each sample yielded at least 2.5 million CDR3-containing paired-end reads. First-strand cDNA synthesis was performed from all RNA using the Mint cDNA synthesis kit, with priming by a TRBC-specific oligonucleotide. After uracil-DNA glycosylase treatment, a first 18-cycle PCR used universal primers M1SS and BC2_uni_R on all cDNA. As for how the authors treated the data: Each sample was normalized by randomly selecting 1 million high-quality reads, each carrying a distinct molecular identifier. Instead of being binned into consensus sequences, reads that shared molecular identifiers were thrown out. MiTCR, set to a Q25 quality threshold and the strictest error-elimination algorithm, was used for CDR3 identification, clonotype clustering and error correction. A nonparametric unseen species model with Euler transformation was used to estimate lower-bound total TCR beta diversity. TCRdb reran the public reads through fastp at Q25 and MiXCR, keeping productive beta chains. All rows with the same CDR3 protein become a single entry with the most common DNA and genes. For this entry, the V and J calls and clone size follow TCRdb and not the study's own pipeline. This sample comprises 1 million or so distinct CDR3 sequences, more than 40% of them detected only once. The ten biggest clones cover approximately 17% of the sample.

Comment on this clonotype: No antigen is known for it. Per-nucleotide qualities are absent, and no much larger clonotype sits a single base away.

Measured from the cysteine to the phenylalanine, the CDR3 is 16 residues long. Here the CDR3 DNA is all that survives: 48 bases in frame from base 1. V and J are trimmed by 0 bases and 3 bases, and the gene matches miss 8 bases of the junction. CDR1 and CDR2, per the germline V gene (reference sequence), are GTSNPN and SVGIG. The donors were 40 or so Caucasian individuals from Russia, aged 6 to 90 years, who were systemically healthy. Each donor gave approximately 9.3 milliliters of peripheral blood, collected into EDTA-treated Vacutainer tubes. Ficoll-Paque density-gradient centrifugation was used to isolate PBMCs, with at least 7 million obtained per sample. Trizol reagent was used to extract total RNA from PBMCs, with at least 5 micrograms per sample. Naive CD45RAhigh/CD27high T cell percentages were measured by flow cytometry on a PBMC aliquot from every donor.

The chain is made from TRBV30 and TRBJ2-7, with TRBD2 identical over 10 junction bases. Sample: blood. The receptor was derived from a woman aged 55-69 years in good health. The CDR3 protein is CAWSVLGLAGVYEQYF. Read as DNA, the sequence is TGTGCCTGGAGTGTACTAGGGCTAGCGGGAGTCTACGAGCAGTACTTC.